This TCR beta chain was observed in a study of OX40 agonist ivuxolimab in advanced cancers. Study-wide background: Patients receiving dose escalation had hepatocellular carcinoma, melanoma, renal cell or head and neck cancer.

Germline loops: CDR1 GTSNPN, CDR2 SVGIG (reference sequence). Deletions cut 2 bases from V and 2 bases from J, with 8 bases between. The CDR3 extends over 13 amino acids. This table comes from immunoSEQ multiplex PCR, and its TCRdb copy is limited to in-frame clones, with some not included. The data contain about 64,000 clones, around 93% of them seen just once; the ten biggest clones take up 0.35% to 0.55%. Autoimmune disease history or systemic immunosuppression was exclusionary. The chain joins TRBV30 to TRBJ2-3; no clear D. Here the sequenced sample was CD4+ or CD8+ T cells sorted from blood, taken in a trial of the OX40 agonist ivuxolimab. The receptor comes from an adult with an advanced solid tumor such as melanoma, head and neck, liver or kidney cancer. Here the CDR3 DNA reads TGTGCCTGGAGTATAGGGAACACAGATACGCAGTATTTT. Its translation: CAWSIGNTDTQYF.